The clone carrying this T cell receptor beta chain was recorded a few times. V shed 4 bases and J shed 4 bases, with 14 bases lying between them. Germline V lookup: CDR1 SGHKS, CDR2 YYEKEE (reference sequence). The CDR3 length is 14 residues. These data originate in a study of T-cell memory formation after mild COVID-19. TCRdb reprocessed the 5' RACE reads with MiXCR, giving one entry per CDR3 protein. This table holds about 190,000 distinct CDR3 sequences, around 20% found once. The chain links TRBV5-5 to TRBJ1-2; D is possibly TRBD1 (6 bases). The sample taken for sequencing was PBMCs or a T cell subset sorted from them (not recorded which). This TCR was sampled from an adult woman who had mild COVID-19 (a few samples of this study predate the infection). Cell type and time point are not known. The CDR3 nucleotides read TGTGCCAGCAGCGAACAGGGAAGTGGCTATGGCTACACCTTC. As protein: CASSEQGSGYGYTF. Full variable domain (outside the CDR3, taken from reference TRBV5-5 and TRBJ1-2): DAGVTQSPTHLIKTRGQQVTLRCSPISGHKSVSWYQQVLGQGPQFIFQYYEKEERGRGNFPDRFSARQFPNYSSELNVNALLLGDSALYLCASSEQGSGYGYTFGSGTRLTVV.